This T cell receptor beta chain comes out of a study of shared clonotypes between healthy human individuals (dated by TCRdb to the early 2020s). Background for the entire study: The cohort included a few men and a couple of women between 18 and 49 years of age. For each donor, CD4 naive and CD4 memory were each run on three plates, CD8 naive on two plates, and CD8 memory on one plate. The study deeply sequenced blood TCR repertoires of about 5 healthy adults to estimate repertoire size and the extent of clonotype sharing between individuals. Libraries were prepared and TCR repertoires were sequenced by different laboratories using diverse techniques, in order to increase sequencing depth and limit assay-specific biases. Between about 0.8 and 9 billion PBMCs per donor were obtained by leukapheresis. The study at large found these results: Sampling was limited to blood, and TCR repertoires in tissue likely differ from TCR repertoires in blood. Even with the large sequencing depth, rarefaction of the sorted-subset datasets indicated that sequencing was incomplete. Sharing across a few donors was observed for roughly 5.4% of naive CD4, 3% to 3.5% of naive CD8, 2% to 2.5% of memory CD4, and around 0.4% of memory CD8 clonotypes. Pairwise subsampling indicated that sequencing depth was expected to affect the degree of clonotype sharing among donors. Compared with non-shared clonotypes, the clonotypes found in all four sorted-subset donors had higher generation probabilities. Estimated clonotype richness was generally larger for naive than for memory subsets. The genetic and exposure-history diversity represented was limited by the small number of donors.

In the case of this clone: Its antigen remains unidentified. Base-call qualities are not available, and no considerably larger clone is one nucleotide away.

TCR CDR3 regions were amplified from genomic DNA by multiplex PCR using the deep immunoSEQ assay. Extracted genomic DNA from each cell subset was spread evenly across all wells of several immunoSEQ 96-well plates, with each plate serving as a replicate. Each replicate PCR for sorted subsets received 150 to 250 ng genomic DNA, equal to 30,000 or so T cell genomes. The purified libraries were quantified using a Qubit 3.0 fluorometer, sized with a Bioanalyzer 2100, and then quantified again using the KAPA Library Quantification kit. A separate single-read 150-cycle Illumina NextSeq 550 flow cell was used to sequence each immunoSEQ 96-well plate. The source study handled its data this way. Because only junctional sequences without quality scores were contained in the immunoSEQ output, filtering matching that applied to full-length reads could not be performed. Sequences were annotated with PyIR, a Python wrapper for IgBLAST v1.9, and V/J genes and CDR3 were assigned using IMGT germline references. Reads were filtered out if the reads had weak V/J assignments (E-value above 1e-6), no CDR3, stop codons, out-of-frame junctions, or ambiguous translated residues. V3J clonotypes were defined as sequences sharing an identical inferred V gene, J gene, and CDR3 amino acid sequence. To compute the percentage overlap between repertoires, the number of shared unique clonotypes was divided by the size of the smaller repertoire. Three approaches were used to assess repertoire richness: RTK rarefaction, the Chao1 estimator, and Recon v2.1 estimates of unobserved clonotypes. Generation probabilities for all TCRbeta clonotypes obtained by the gDNA method from a handful of donors were computed using OLGA. Entries here come from immuneACCESS through TCRdb and include only in-frame sequences with V and J called. Some clones fail to appear in such tables; in the studies checked, an unresolved V gene covers under half of the shortfall, and the cause of the remainder is unknown. The V and J calls and clone size were taken over from that table, and D and trimming were inferred from the DNA. The sample profile shows about 700,000 clones; around 67% of them were found once. Over 1.5% of the sample is in the top ten clones.

Donors were healthy HIV-negative adults with no recently reported acute infections or vaccinations. All donors were Caucasian adults living in Nashville, Tennessee, USA. CD4+ T cells were enriched through magnetic negative selection, after which naive cells were positively selected on CD45RA and the remaining negative fraction served as the memory subset. Blood was obtained by leukapheresis, after which PBMCs were separated by Ficoll-Histopaque density gradient centrifugation and cryopreserved in liquid nitrogen vapor phase. Purity and quantity of every magnetically sorted T cell population were checked by analytical flow cytometry. Genomic DNA was isolated from every sorted fraction and measured by UV absorbance on a Nanodrop 2000c. The CDR3 starts with the cysteine, ends with the phenylalanine, and has 15 residues. Of the read, only the CDR3 DNA is kept; its 45 bases are in frame from base 1. Trimming removed 0 bases from V and 3 bases from J, leaving 9 bases between the germline ends. CDR1 and CDR2 were assigned from the germline V gene as SGHVS and FQNEAQ.

The sequence links TRBV7-8 to TRBJ1-5; the D region possibly corresponds to TRBD1 (5 bases align). Sequencing used memory CD4+ T cells sorted from blood. The cell subset or site label corresponds to: CD45RA-negative fraction. The source of this sequence is a young woman in good health. The DNA is as follows: TGTGCCAGCAGCTTAGCCCAGGGTACCAATCAGCCCCAGCATTTT. This codes for CASSLAQGTNQPQHF.